This T cell receptor beta chain stems from a study of OX40 agonist ivuxolimab in advanced cancers. Across the study: Ivuxolimab, an agonistic anti-OX40 (CD134) antibody, was given to patients. Three partial responders included one hepatocellular carcinoma patient and two cutaneous melanoma patients. Broader study findings: Nonresponders included some who also had low normalized T-cell clonal expansion.

About this clone: What it recognizes is unknown.

Sequencing was performed with immunoSEQ multiplex PCR; in TCRdb, only in-frame clones are kept and a portion is missing. The table lists 13,000 to 15,000 clones, about 84% of them singletons. People who had autoimmune disease history or systemic immunosuppression were excluded. CDR3 size: 16 residues. The V segment lost 3 bases and the J segment 5 bases; nucleotides outside the gene matches: 11. The V gene's germline CDR1 is MDHEN and CDR2 SYDVKM. This rearrangement joins TRBV28 to TRBJ2-5; 8 nucleotides match TRBD2. The sequencing used CD4+ or CD8+ T cells sorted from blood, collected in a trial of the OX40 agonist ivuxolimab. This TCR derives from an adult with an advanced solid tumor such as melanoma, head and neck, liver or kidney cancer. The CDR3 DNA sequence: TGTGCCAGCAGTTTGGCTAGGCGGGAGGTTCGGGAGACCCAGTACTTC. Translated: CASSLARREVRETQYF.